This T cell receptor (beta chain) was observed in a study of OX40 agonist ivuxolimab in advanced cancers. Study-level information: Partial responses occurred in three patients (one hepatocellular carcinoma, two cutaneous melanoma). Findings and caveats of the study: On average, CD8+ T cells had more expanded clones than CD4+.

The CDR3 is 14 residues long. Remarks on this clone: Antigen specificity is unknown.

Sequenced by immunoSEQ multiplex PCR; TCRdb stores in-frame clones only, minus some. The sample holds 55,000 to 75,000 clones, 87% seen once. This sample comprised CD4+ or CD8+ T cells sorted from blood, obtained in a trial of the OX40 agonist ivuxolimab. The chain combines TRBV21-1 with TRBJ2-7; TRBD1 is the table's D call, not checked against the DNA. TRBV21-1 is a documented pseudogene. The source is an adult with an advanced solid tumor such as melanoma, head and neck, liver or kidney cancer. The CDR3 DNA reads TGTGCCAGCAGTCCGGGACAGGGGATGCACGAGCAGTACTTC. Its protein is CASSPGQGMHEQYF.